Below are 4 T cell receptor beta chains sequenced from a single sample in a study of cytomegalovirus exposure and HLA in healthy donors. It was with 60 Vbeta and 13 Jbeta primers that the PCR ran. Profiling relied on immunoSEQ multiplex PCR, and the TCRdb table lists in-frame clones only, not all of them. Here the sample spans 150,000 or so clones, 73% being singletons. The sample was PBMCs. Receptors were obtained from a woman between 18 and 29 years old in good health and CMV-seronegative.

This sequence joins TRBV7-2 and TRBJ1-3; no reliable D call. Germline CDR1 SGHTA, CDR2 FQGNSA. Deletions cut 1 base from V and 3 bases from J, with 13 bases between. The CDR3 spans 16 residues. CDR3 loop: CASSLGLGLGGNTIYF. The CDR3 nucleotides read TGTGCCAGCAGCTTAGGACTGGGTCTTGGTGGAAACACCATATATTTT.

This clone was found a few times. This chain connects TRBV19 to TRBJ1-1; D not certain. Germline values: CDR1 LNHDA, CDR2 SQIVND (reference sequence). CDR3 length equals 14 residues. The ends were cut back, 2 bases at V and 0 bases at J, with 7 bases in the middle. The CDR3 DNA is TGTGCCAGTAGTATACCCGGGTTGAACACTGAAGCTTTCTTT. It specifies CASSIPGLNTEAFF.

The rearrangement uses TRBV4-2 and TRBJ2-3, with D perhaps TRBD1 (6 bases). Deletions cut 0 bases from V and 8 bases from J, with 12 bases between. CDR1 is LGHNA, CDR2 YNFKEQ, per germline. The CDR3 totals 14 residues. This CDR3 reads CASSQEQGMATQYF. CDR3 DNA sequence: TGTGCCAGCAGCCAAGAACAGGGAATGGCTACGCAGTATTTT.

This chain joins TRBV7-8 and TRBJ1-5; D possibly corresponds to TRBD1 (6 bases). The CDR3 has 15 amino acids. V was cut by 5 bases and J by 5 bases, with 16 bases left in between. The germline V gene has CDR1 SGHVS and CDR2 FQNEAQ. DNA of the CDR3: TGTGCCAGCAGCAAGTCGAGGGGGGGAGATCAGCCCCAGCATTTT. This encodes CASSKSRGGDQPQHF.